The T cell receptor (beta chain) described here comes from a study of cytomegalovirus exposure and HLA in healthy donors. Study-level points and caveats: Reported results showed that the classifier diagnosed cytomegalovirus status with high specificity and sensitivity.

This table comes from immunoSEQ multiplex PCR, and its TCRdb copy is limited to in-frame clones, with some not included. Among 110,000 or so clones listed, 88% were seen once. Germline V gene sequence: CDR1 PRHDT, CDR2 FYEKMQ (reference sequence). V lost 3 bases, J lost 1 base, and 7 bases lay in between. This CDR3 is built from 13 residues. About this clone itself: Its antigen is still unknown.

The sequenced sample was PBMCs. This chain uses TRBV13 with TRBJ2-7, with a weak D call TRBD1 (5 bases). The sequence derives from a woman aged 18 to 35 in good health and CMV-seronegative. DNA of the CDR3: TGTGCCAGCAGCTTGACAGTTTCCTACGAGCAGTACTTC. Its protein product is CASSLTVSYEQYF.